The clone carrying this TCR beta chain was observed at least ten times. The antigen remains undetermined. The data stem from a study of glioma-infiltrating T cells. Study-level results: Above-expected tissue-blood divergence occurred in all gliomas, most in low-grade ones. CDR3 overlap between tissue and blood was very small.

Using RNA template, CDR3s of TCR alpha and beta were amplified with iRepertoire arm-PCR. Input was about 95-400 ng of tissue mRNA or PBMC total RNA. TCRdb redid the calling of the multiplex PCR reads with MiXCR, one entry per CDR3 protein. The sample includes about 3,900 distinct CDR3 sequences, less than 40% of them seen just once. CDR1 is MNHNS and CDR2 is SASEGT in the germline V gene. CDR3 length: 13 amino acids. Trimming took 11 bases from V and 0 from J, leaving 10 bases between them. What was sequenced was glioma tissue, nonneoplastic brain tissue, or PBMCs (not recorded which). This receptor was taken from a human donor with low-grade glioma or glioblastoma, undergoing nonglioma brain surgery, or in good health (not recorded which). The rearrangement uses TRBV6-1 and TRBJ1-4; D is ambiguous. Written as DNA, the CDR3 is TGTGCCTTAGGGTCTGCAACTAATGAAAAACTGTTTTTT. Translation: CALGSATNEKLFF.